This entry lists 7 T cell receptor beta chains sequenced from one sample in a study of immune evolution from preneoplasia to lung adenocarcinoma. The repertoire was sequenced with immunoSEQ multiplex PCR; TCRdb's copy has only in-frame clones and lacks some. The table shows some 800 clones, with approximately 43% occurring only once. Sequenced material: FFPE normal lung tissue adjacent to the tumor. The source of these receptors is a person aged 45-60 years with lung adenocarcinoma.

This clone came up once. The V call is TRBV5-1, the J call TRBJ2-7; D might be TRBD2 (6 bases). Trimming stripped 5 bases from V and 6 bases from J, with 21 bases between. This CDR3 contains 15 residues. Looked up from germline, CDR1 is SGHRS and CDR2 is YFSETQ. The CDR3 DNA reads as TGCGCCAGCAGAGATGGAGCGGGCACCTCCCTCGAGCAGTACTTC. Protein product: CASRDGAGTSLEQYF.

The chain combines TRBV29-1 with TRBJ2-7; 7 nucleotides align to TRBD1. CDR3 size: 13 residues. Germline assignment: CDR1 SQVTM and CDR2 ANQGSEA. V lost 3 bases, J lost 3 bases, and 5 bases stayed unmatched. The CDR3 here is CSVDRDSLYEQYF. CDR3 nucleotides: TGCAGCGTTGATAGGGACAGCCTCTACGAGCAGTACTTC.

CDR3: CASSLERYEQYF. The CDR3 coding sequence is TGTGCCAGCAGCTTAGAGCGGTACGAGCAGTACTTC. The chain employs TRBV7-9 and TRBJ2-7; weak D call: TRBD2 (5 bases). The V gene's germline CDR1 is SEHNR and CDR2 FQNEAQ (reference sequence). The CDR3 loop spans 12 amino acids. Between the trimmed V and J ends, which lost 1 base and 4 bases, there was a span of 5 bases.

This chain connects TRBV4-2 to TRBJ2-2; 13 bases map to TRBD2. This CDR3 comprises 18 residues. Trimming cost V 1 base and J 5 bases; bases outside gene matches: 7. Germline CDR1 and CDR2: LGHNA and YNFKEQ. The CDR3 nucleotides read TGTGCCAGCAGCCAAGGGACTAGCGGGAGACTGCGAACCGGGGAGCTGTTTTTT. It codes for CASSQGTSGRLRTGELFF.

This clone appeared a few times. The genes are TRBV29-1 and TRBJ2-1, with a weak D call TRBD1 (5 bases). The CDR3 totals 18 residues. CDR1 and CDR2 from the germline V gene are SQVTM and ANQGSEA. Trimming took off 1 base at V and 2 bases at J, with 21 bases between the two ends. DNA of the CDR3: TGCAGCGTTGAAGCGCCCCTATCACCAGGGTACCCCTACAATGAGCAGTTCTTC. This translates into CSVEAPLSPGYPYNEQFF.

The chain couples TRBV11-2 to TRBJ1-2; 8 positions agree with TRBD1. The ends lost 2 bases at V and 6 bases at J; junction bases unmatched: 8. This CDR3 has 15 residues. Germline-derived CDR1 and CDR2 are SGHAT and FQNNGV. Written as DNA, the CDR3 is TGTGCCAGCAGCTTAATGGAAGGACAGGGCCATGGCTACACCTTC. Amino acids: CASSLMEGQGHGYTF.

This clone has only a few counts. The CDR3 loop reads CASSEEGGIYNEQFF. CDR3 coding DNA: TGTGCCAGCAGTGAAGAGGGGGGAATATACAATGAGCAGTTCTTC. V usage is TRBV2 and J usage is TRBJ2-1, with D possibly being TRBD1 or TRBD2 (6 bases each). Germline assignment: CDR1 SNHLY and CDR2 FYNNEI. CDR3 length equals 15 residues. V dropped 1 base and J dropped 4 bases, with 11 bases sitting between them.